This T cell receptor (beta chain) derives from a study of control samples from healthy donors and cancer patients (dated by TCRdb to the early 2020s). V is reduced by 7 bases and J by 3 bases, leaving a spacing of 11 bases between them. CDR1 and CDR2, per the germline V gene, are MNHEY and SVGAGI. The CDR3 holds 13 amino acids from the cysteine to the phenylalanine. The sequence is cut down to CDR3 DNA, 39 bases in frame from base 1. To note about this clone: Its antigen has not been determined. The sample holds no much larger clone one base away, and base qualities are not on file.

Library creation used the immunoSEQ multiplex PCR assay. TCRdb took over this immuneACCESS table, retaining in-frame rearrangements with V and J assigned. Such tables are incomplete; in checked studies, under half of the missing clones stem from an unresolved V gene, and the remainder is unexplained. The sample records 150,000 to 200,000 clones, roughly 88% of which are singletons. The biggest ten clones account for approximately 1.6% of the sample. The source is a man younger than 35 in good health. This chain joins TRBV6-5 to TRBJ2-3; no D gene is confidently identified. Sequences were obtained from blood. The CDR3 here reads CASIRAETDTQYF. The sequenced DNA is TGTGCCAGCATACGGGCAGAGACAGATACGCAGTATTTT.